These T cell receptor beta chains were read from a single sample in a study of blood T cell repertoires in COVID-19. TCRdb's copy holds only in-frame clones and misses some; the assay was immunoSEQ multiplex PCR. This sample yields 57,000 or so clones, of which about 75% are seen a single time; 22% belongs to the top ten. Input material: peripheral blood. All receptors come from a man aged 50 or older with active or convalescent COVID-19. CDR3s include the opening cysteine and the closing phenylalanine or tryptophan. D genes are given only for firm matches. Some rows mark clone size as missing; the rest say once, few, many or name a class of expanded clone.

D: TRBD2
size: once
V: TRBV4-1
J: TRBJ2-1
DNA: TGCGCCAGCGGCCAAGATCCAGCGGGAGGATATAATGAGCAGTTCTTC
CDR3: CASGQDPAGGYNEQFF

D: NA
size: NA
V: TRBV12-5
J: TRBJ1-5
DNA: TGTGCTAGTGGTTTGGAACAGGGATCCGGGCAGCCCCAGCATTTT
CDR3: CASGLEQGSGQPQHF

D: NA
size: NA
V: TRBV27
J: TRBJ2-1
DNA: TGTGCCAGCAGGTTGGTGAGCTCCTACAATGAGCAGTTCTTC
CDR3: CASRLVSSYNEQFF

D: NA
size: NA
V: TRBV10-3
J: TRBJ2-3
DNA: TGTGCCATGAGCCGGGGGAGTGATACGCAGTATTTT
CDR3: CAMSRGSDTQYF

D: TRBD1
size: NA
V: TRBV15
J: TRBJ1-6
DNA: TGTGCCACCAGCAGATCGGAGGACAGGGGCCCTAATCCGCCCCTCCACTTT
CDR3: CATSRSEDRGPNPPLHF

D: TRBD1
size: NA
V: TRBV6-2/TRBV6-3
J: TRBJ1-4
DNA: TGTGCCAGCAGCTACTCCAGGGGGCGTGAAAAACTGTTTTTT
CDR3: CASSYSRGREKLFF

D: NA
size: NA
V: TRBV2
J: TRBJ1-3
DNA: TGTGCCAGCAGGAATACCGACAGTAACTCTGGAAACACCATATATTTT
CDR3: CASRNTDSNSGNTIYF

D: NA
size: few
V: TRBV10-3
J: TRBJ2-5
DNA: TGTGCCATCAGTGGCACTAGGAATCAAGAGACCCAGTACTTC
CDR3: CAISGTRNQETQYF

D: NA
size: NA
V: TRBV15
J: TRBJ1-4
DNA: TGTGCCACCAGCAGAGATCCCACGGGGGGGGAAAAACTGTTTTTT
CDR3: CATSRDPTGGEKLFF

D: NA
size: NA
V: TRBV12-3/TRBV12-4
J: TRBJ1-1
DNA: TGTGCCAGCAGTTCGACAGAGAACACTGAAGCTTTCTTT
CDR3: CASSSTENTEAFF

D: TRBD1
size: NA
V: TRBV24-1
J: TRBJ1-1
DNA: TGTGCCACCAGTGATCTACAGGGGACTGAAGCTTTCTTT
CDR3: CATSDLQGTEAFF

D: NA
size: few
V: TRBV6-5
J: TRBJ1-2
DNA: TGTGCCAGTCAAGACAGCTTAGGCTACACCTTC
CDR3: CASQDSLGYTF

D: TRBD1
size: few
V: TRBV10-3
J: TRBJ1-6
DNA: TGTGCCATCAGTGAGTCGGGGACAGCTAATTCACCCCTCCACTTT
CDR3: CAISESGTANSPLHF

D: NA
size: NA
V: TRBV7-2
J: TRBJ2-2
DNA: TGTGCCAGCAGCTTCGACAGTTCGACCGGGGAGCTGTTTTTT
CDR3: CASSFDSSTGELFF

D: TRBD2
size: NA
V: TRBV12-3/TRBV12-4
J: TRBJ2-7
DNA: TGTGCCAGCAGGCTAGCGGGAAGTCTGGAGCAGTACTTC
CDR3: CASRLAGSLEQYF

D: TRBD1
size: NA
V: TRBV7-2
J: TRBJ2-1
DNA: TGTGCCAGCAGCTTACAAACAGGGGATTACAATGAGCAGTTCTTC
CDR3: CASSLQTGDYNEQFF

D: NA
size: NA
V: TRBV21-1
J: TRBJ1-1
DNA: TGTGCCAGCAGCCTACCTGACAGGGGGCTTAACGAAGCTTTCTTT
CDR3: CASSLPDRGLNEAFF

D: TRBD1
size: NA
V: TRBV29-1
J: TRBJ2-7
DNA: TGCAGCGTTGAGGGACAGGGGGCCTACGAGCAGTACTTC
CDR3: CSVEGQGAYEQYF

D: NA
size: NA
V: TRBV7-3
J: TRBJ2-7
DNA: TGTGCCAGCAGCCGAGACGGGACTTTCTCGCGGGAGCAGTACTTC
CDR3: CASSRDGTFSREQYF

D: TRBD1
size: once
V: TRBV19
J: TRBJ1-5
DNA: TGTGCCAGTAGTATTGGACAGGGGACATCCCTTCAGCAGCCCCAGCATTTT
CDR3: CASSIGQGTSLQQPQHF

D: NA
size: NA
V: TRBV5-4
J: TRBJ1-4
DNA: TGTGCCAGCAGCTCCGAACCGGGAACAACTAATGAAAAACTGTTTTTT
CDR3: CASSSEPGTTNEKLFF

D: NA
size: NA
V: TRBV12-3/TRBV12-4
J: TRBJ1-1
DNA: TGTGCCAGCAGTTTGGCGGGAGAGACTGAAGCTTTCTTT
CDR3: CASSLAGETEAFF

D: NA
size: NA
V: TRBV2
J: TRBJ2-6
DNA: TGTGCCAGCAGTGAATTTACGGGTACTGGGGCCAACGTCCTGACTTTC
CDR3: CASSEFTGTGANVLTF

D: NA
size: NA
V: TRBV7-2
J: TRBJ1-3
DNA: TGTGCCAGCAGCTTAGGCCCAGAGGACACCATATATTTT
CDR3: CASSLGPEDTIYF

D: NA
size: NA
V: TRBV18
J: TRBJ2-7
DNA: TGTGCCAGCTCACCATCAGCGGGCAGACCAGCCTACGAGCAGTACTTC
CDR3: CASSPSAGRPAYEQYF

D: TRBD2
size: NA
V: TRBV4-1
J: TRBJ2-1
DNA: TGCGCCAGCAGCCTTGGGGGACTAGCGGGCTACAATGAGCAGTTCTTC
CDR3: CASSLGGLAGYNEQFF

D: NA
size: once
V: TRBV7-2
J: TRBJ1-4
DNA: TGTGCCACCACGGAGTCAACTAATGAAAAACTGTTTTTT
CDR3: CATTESTNEKLFF

D: NA
size: NA
V: TRBV5-1
J: TRBJ1-1
DNA: TGCGCCAGCAGCTCCCGCCAGGGGCAGTATGAAGCTTTCTTT
CDR3: CASSSRQGQYEAFF

D: NA
size: NA
V: TRBV30
J: TRBJ1-2
DNA: TGTGCCTGGAGCCCCAACACCTCAAACTATGGCTACACCTTC
CDR3: CAWSPNTSNYGYTF

D: NA
size: NA
V: TRBV6-5
J: TRBJ2-2
DNA: TGTGCCAGCAGTCTCGAGCCATCAGGGGTCGGGGAGCTGTTTTTT
CDR3: CASSLEPSGVGELFF

D: NA
size: NA
V: TRBV5-6
J: TRBJ1-3
DNA: TGTGCCAGCAGCCAGATCGGGGGAAACACCATATATTTT
CDR3: CASSQIGGNTIYF

D: TRBD1
size: few
V: TRBV7-2
J: TRBJ1-2
DNA: TGTGCCAGCAGCCAGTCCGGGACAGATAACTATGGCTACACCTTC
CDR3: CASSQSGTDNYGYTF

D: TRBD1
size: NA
V: TRBV12-3/TRBV12-4
J: TRBJ1-4
DNA: TGTGCCAGCAGACAGGGGGGTGAAAAACTGTTTTTT
CDR3: CASRQGGEKLFF

D: NA
size: NA
V: TRBV4-1
J: TRBJ1-4
DNA: TGCGCCAGCAGCGGTGGACACGGGGAAAAACTGTTTTTT
CDR3: CASSGGHGEKLFF

D: TRBD1
size: NA
V: TRBV3-1/TRBV3-2
J: TRBJ1-4
DNA: TGTGCCAGCAGTTTAGCGTCCGGGACAGCGAATGAAAAACTGTTTTTT
CDR3: CASSLASGTANEKLFF

D: TRBD1
size: once
V: TRBV7-2
J: TRBJ2-3
DNA: TGTGCCAGCAGCCCGGGGACAGCCACGGATACGCAGTATTTT
CDR3: CASSPGTATDTQYF

D: NA
size: NA
V: TRBV5-1
J: TRBJ1-3
DNA: TGCGCCAGCAGCTTGGAGAGCTCTGGAAACACCATATATTTT
CDR3: CASSLESSGNTIYF

D: TRBD1
size: once
V: TRBV3-1/TRBV3-2
J: TRBJ1-2
DNA: TGTGCCAGCAGCACTCGGACAGGCCTAAACTATGGCTACACCTTC
CDR3: CASSTRTGLNYGYTF

D: TRBD1
size: NA
V: TRBV4-2
J: TRBJ2-1
DNA: TGTGCCAGCAGCCAAGATGGCCTGACGGACAGGGGGCTTGAGCAGTTCTTC
CDR3: CASSQDGLTDRGLEQFF

D: NA
size: NA
V: TRBV25-1
J: TRBJ1-6
DNA: TGTGCCAGCAGTGACCTAGACAGGTCCGGCTCCTATAATTCACCCCTCCACTTT
CDR3: CASSDLDRSGSYNSPLHF

D: NA
size: NA
V: TRBV21-1
J: TRBJ1-3
DNA: TGTGCCAGACCCCCAGGCAGGGAGGTTAGTTCGTTGCCTGGAAACACCATATATTTT
CDR3: CARPPGREVSSLPGNTIYF

D: NA
size: few
V: TRBV19
J: TRBJ2-7
DNA: TGTGCCAGTAGTATCGATTGGGGGGTCGAGCAGTACTTC
CDR3: CASSIDWGVEQYF

D: NA
size: NA
V: TRBV5-4
J: TRBJ2-4
DNA: TGTGCCAGCAGCTACACACCGGTGCAGGGGGCCAAAAACATTCAGTACTTC
CDR3: CASSYTPVQGAKNIQYF

D: NA
size: NA
V: TRBV7-9
J: TRBJ1-6
DNA: TGTGCCAGCAGCTTAGAGGGGGGGGGAAATTCACCCCTCCACTTT
CDR3: CASSLEGGGNSPLHF

D: NA
size: NA
V: TRBV5-1
J: TRBJ2-7
DNA: TGCGCCAGCAGCTTTATTGGAGGGTCCTACGAGCAGTACTTC
CDR3: CASSFIGGSYEQYF

D: NA
size: NA
V: TRBV2
J: TRBJ1-2
DNA: TGTGCCAGCATCCTTCGGGGGGGCTACACCTTC
CDR3: CASILRGGYTF

D: NA
size: NA
V: TRBV30
J: TRBJ2-7
DNA: TGTGCCTGGAGTGTTGTTAGTCACGAGCAGTACTTC
CDR3: CAWSVVSHEQYF

D: NA
size: once
V: TRBV7-7
J: TRBJ2-2
DNA: TGTGCCAGCAGCGGCGACGGACTAAACACCGGGGAGCTGTTTTTT
CDR3: CASSGDGLNTGELFF

D: TRBD1
size: NA
V: TRBV4-1
J: TRBJ1-5
DNA: TGCGCCAGCAGCCAAGGGGCCAGGGGGCAGAATCAGCCCCAGCATTTT
CDR3: CASSQGARGQNQPQHF

D: NA
size: NA
V: TRBV27
J: TRBJ2-2
DNA: TGTGCCAGCAGTTTTAAGAACACCGGGGAGCTGTTTTTT
CDR3: CASSFKNTGELFF

D: NA
size: once
V: TRBV25-1
J: TRBJ2-7
DNA: TGTGCCAGCATCGAGGGAAACGAGCAGTACTTC
CDR3: CASIEGNEQYF

D: NA
size: NA
V: TRBV7-9
J: TRBJ1-2
DNA: TGTGCCAGCAGCTTGAGTCAGGGGAACTATGGCTACACCTTC
CDR3: CASSLSQGNYGYTF

D: NA
size: NA
V: TRBV30
J: TRBJ2-1
DNA: TGTGCCTGGCGGTTGGTTGGGCCGAACAATGAGCAGTTCTTC
CDR3: CAWRLVGPNNEQFF

D: NA
size: NA
V: TRBV9
J: TRBJ1-5
DNA: TGTGCCACCCGTTCCAACTTCGGGTGGCAGCCCCAGCATTTT
CDR3: CATRSNFGWQPQHF